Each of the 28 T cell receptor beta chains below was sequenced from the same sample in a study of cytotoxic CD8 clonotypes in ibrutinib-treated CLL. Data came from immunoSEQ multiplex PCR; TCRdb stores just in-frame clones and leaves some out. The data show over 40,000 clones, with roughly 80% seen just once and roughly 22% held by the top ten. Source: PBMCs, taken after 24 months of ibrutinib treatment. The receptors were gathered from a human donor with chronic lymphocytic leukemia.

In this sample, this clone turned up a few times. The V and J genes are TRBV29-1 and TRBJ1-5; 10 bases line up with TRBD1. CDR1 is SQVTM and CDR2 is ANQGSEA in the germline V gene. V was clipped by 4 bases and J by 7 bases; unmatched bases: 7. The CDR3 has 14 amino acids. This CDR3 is CSVGTGGIGQPQHF. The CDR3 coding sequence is TGCAGCGTTGGGACAGGGGGTATTGGGCAGCCCCAGCATTTT.

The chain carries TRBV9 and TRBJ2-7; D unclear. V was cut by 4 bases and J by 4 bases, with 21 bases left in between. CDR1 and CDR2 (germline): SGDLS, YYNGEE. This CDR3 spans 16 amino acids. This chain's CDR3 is CASSLQSRTALYEQYF. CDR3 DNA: TGTGCCAGCAGCCTTCAGAGTAGAACGGCCCTATACGAGCAGTACTTC. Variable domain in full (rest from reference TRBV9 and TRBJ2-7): DSGVTQTPKHLITATGQRVTLRCSPRSGDLSVYWYQQSLDQGLQFLIQYYNGEERAKGNILERFSAQQFPDLHSELNLSSLELGDSALYFCASSLQSRTALYEQYFGPGTRLTVT.

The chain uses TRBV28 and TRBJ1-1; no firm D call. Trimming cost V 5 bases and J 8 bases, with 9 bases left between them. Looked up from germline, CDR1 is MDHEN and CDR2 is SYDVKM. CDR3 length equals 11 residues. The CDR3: CASSPLQEAFF. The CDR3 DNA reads TGTGCCAGCAGTCCCCTCCAAGAAGCTTTCTTT.

CDR3 residues: CASSPGLAGGLGTQYF. CDR3 sequence (DNA): TGTGCCAGCAGTCCGGGACTAGCGGGAGGTTTAGGTACGCAGTATTTT. The J gene is TRBJ2-3, the V gene TRBV27, with 15 nucleotides matching TRBD2. Germline CDR1 reads MNHEY; CDR2 reads SMNVEV (reference sequence). With V trimmed by 5 bases and J by 8 bases, 8 bases remained unmatched. CDR3 size: 16 residues.

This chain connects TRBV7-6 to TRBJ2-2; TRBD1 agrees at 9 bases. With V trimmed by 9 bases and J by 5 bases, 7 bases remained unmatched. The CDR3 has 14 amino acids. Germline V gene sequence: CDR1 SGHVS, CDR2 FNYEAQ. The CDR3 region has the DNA TGTGCCAGTGCCGGGACAGGGAGGACCGGGGAGCTGTTTTTT. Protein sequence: CASAGTGRTGELFF.

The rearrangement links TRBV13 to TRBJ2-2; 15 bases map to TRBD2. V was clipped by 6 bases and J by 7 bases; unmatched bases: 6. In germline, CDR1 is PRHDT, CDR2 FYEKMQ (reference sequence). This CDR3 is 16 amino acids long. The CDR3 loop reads CASSSRTSGRGGELFF. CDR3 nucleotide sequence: TGTGCCAGCAGTTCCAGGACTAGCGGGAGGGGCGGGGAGCTGTTTTTT.

The CDR3 reads CASSASVGLGGLSYEQYF. The DNA of the CDR3 is TGTGCCAGCAGTGCCTCGGTTGGGCTTGGCGGACTCTCCTACGAGCAGTACTTC. V is TRBV6-1 and J is TRBJ2-7; tentative D call: TRBD2 (5 bases). The CDR3 is 18 amino acids. CDR1 MNHNS and CDR2 SASEGT come from the germline V gene. V lost 4 bases and J lost 0, with 22 bases in between.

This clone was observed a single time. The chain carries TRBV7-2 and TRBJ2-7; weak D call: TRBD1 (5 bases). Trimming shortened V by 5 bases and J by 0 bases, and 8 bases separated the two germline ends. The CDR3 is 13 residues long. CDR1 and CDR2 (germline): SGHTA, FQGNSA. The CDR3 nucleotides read TGTGCCAGCAGCATTCAGGGCTCCTACGAGCAGTACTTC. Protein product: CASSIQGSYEQYF.

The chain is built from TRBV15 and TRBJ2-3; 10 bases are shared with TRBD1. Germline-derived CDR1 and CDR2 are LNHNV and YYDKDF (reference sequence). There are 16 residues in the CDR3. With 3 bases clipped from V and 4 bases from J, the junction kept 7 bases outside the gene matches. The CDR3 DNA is TGTGCCACCAGCAGCTCCCCGGGACAGGGGTCAGATACGCAGTATTTT. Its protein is CATSSSPGQGSDTQYF.

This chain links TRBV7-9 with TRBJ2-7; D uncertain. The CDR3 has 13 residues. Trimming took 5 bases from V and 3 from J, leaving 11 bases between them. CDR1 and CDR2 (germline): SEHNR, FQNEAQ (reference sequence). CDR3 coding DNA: TGTGCCAGCAGCCCGACCTGGCTCTACGAGCAGTACTTC. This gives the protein CASSPTWLYEQYF.

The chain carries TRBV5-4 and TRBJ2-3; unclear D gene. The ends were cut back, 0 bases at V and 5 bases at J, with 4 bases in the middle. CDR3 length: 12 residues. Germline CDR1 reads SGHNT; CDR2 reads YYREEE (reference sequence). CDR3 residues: CASSLALDTQYF. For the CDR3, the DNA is TGTGCCAGCAGCTTGGCCTTAGATACGCAGTATTTT. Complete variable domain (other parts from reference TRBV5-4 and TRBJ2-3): ETGVTQSPTHLIKTRGQQVTLRCSSQSGHNTVSWYQQALGQGPQFIFQYYREEENGRGNFPPRFSGLQFPNYSSELNVNALELDDSALYLCASSLALDTQYFGPGTRLTVL.

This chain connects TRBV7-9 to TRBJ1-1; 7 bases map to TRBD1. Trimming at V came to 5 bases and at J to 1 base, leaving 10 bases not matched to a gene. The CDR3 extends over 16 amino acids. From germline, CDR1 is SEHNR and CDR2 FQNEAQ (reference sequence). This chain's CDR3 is CASSPQGPSWNTEAFF. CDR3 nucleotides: TGTGCCAGCAGCCCACAGGGGCCATCATGGAACACTGAAGCTTTCTTT. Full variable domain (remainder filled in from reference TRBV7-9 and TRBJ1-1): DTGVSQNPRHKITKRGQNVTFRCDPISEHNRLYWYRQTLGQGPEFLTYFQNEAQLEKSRLLSDRFSAERPKGSFSTLEIQRTEQGDSAMYLCASSPQGPSWNTEAFFGQGTRLTVV.

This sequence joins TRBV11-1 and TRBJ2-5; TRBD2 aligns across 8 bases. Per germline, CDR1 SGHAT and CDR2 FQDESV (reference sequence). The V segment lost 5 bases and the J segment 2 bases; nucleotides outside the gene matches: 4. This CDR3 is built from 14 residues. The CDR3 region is CASSPGGGQETQYF. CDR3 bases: TGTGCCAGCAGCCCCGGGGGGGGGCAAGAGACCCAGTACTTC.

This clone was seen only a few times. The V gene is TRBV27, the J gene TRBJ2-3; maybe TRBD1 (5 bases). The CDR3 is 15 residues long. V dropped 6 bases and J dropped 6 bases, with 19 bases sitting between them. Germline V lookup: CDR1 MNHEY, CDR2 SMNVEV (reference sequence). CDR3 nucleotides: TGTGCCAGCAGCCCCTCAGGGATCAATAGCGATACGCAGTATTTT. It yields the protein CASSPSGINSDTQYF.

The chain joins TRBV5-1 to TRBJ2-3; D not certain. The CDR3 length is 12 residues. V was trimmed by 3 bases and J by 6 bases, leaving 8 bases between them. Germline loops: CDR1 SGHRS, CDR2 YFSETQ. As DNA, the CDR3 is TGCGCCAGCAGCTCTATGATGGATACGCAGTATTTT. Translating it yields CASSSMMDTQYF.

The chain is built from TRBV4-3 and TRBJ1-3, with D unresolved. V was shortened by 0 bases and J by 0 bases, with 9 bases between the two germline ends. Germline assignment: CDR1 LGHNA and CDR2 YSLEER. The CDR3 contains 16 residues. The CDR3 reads CASSQDLMNSGNTIYF. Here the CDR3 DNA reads TGCGCCAGCAGCCAAGACCTGATGAACTCTGGAAACACCATATATTTT.

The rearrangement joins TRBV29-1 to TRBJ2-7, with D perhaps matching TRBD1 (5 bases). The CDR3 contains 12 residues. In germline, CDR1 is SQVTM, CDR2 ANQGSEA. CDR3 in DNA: TGCTCGTCGCGGCAGGGAAACGACGAGCAGTACTTC. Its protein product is CSSRQGNDEQYF.

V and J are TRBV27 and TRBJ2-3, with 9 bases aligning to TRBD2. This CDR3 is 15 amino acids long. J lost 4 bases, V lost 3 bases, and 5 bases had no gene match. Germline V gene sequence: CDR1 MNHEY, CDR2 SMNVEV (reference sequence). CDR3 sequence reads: CASSLGTSRADTQYF. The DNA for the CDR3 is TGTGCCAGCAGTTTGGGGACTAGCCGGGCAGATACGCAGTATTTT.

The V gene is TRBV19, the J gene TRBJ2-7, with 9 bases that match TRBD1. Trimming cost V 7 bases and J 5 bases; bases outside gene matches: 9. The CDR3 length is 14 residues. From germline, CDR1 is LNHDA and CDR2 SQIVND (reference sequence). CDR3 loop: CASKRGQGTHEQYF. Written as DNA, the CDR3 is TGTGCCAGTAAAAGGGGACAGGGTACCCACGAGCAGTACTTC. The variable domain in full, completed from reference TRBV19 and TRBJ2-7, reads DGGITQSPKYLFRKEGQNVTLSCEQNLNHDAMYWYRQDPGQGLRLIYYSQIVNDFQKGDIAEGYSVSREKKESFPLTVTSAQKNPTAFYLCASKRGQGTHEQYFGPGTRLTVT.

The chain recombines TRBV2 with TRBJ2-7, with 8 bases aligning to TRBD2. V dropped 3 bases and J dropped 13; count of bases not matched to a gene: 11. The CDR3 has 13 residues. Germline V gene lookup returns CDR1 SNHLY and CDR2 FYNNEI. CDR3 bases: TGTGCCAGCAGTGAGGTACGGGAGGGCCGCGGATACTTC. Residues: CASSEVREGRGYF.

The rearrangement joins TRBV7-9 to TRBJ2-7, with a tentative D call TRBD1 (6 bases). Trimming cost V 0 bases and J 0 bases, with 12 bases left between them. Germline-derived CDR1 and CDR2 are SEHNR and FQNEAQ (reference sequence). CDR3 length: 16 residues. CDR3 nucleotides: TGTGCCAGCAGCTTAGCCGGACAGATGAGCTCCTACGAGCAGTACTTC. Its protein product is CASSLAGQMSSYEQYF.

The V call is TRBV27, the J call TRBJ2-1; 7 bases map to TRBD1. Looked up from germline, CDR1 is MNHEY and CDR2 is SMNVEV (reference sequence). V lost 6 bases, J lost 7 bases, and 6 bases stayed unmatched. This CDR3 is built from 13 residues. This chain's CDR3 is CASSVTGVNEQFF. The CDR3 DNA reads TGTGCCAGCAGCGTAACAGGGGTTAATGAGCAGTTCTTC.

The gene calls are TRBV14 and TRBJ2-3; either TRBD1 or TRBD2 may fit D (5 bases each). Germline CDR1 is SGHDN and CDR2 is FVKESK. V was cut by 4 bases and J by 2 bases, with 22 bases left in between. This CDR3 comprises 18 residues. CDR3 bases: TGTGCCAGCAGCCGATATGGTTGGGACCTAGAGGACACAGATACGCAGTATTTT. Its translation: CASSRYGWDLEDTDTQYF.

The CDR3 DNA reads as TGTGCCTGGAGTGAGGTCACTGAAGCTTTCTTT. Translation gives CAWSEVTEAFF. The genes are TRBV30 and TRBJ1-1; unclear D gene. This CDR3 has 11 residues. Germline loops: CDR1 GTSNPN, CDR2 SVGIG (reference sequence). Trimming removed 1 base from V and 4 bases from J, with 4 bases in between.

For the CDR3, the DNA is TGTGCCAGCAGTAGCTACCCAAGGGCTGGGGACGAGCAGTACTTC. Its translation: CASSSYPRAGDEQYF. This chain uses TRBV27 with TRBJ2-7; no clear D gene. This CDR3 comprises 15 residues. Germline V CDR1 and CDR2: MNHEY, SMNVEV (reference sequence). The V end lost 5 bases, the J end lost 5 bases, and 19 bases lay between the germline ends.

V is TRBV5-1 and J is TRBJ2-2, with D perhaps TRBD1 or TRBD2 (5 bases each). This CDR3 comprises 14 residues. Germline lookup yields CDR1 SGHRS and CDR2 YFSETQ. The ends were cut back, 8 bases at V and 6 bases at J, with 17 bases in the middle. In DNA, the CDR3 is TGCGCCAGTAGCCGGACCGGGGCGCCCGGGGAGCTGTTTTTT. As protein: CASSRTGAPGELFF.

The CDR3, as DNA: TGTGCCAGCAGCTTCGAGTCTAGCGGGAGAGGCGAGCAGTACTTC. This sequence encodes CASSFESSGRGEQYF. This chain links TRBV7-9 with TRBJ2-7; 10 bases fit TRBD2. Germline CDR1 SEHNR, CDR2 FQNEAQ (reference sequence). This CDR3 comprises 15 residues. J gave up 6 bases and V 3 bases, and 8 bases lay outside the gene matches. Supplemented by reference TRBV7-9 and TRBJ2-7, the full variable domain reads DTGVSQNPRHKITKRGQNVTFRCDPISEHNRLYWYRQTLGQGPEFLTYFQNEAQLEKSRLLSDRFSAERPKGSFSTLEIQRTEQGDSAMYLCASSFESSGRGEQYFGPGTRLTVT.

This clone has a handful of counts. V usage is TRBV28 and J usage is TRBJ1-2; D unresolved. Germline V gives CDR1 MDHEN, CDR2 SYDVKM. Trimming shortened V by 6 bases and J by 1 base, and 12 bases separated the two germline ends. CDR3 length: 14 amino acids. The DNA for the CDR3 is TGTGCCAGCAGGTCGCTGGGTCGTAACTATGGCTACACCTTC. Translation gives CASRSLGRNYGYTF.